This T cell receptor beta chain was captured by sequencing in a study of monozygotic twins with inflammatory bowel disease. Study-wide points: IBD patients carried less diverse TCRbeta repertoires (inverse Simpson) than healthy co-twins.

Of note for this clonotype: The antigen remains unidentified.

Germline V gene lookup returns CDR1 SGHAT and CDR2 FQNNGV. The CDR3 covers 20 residues. Blood was drawn once per donor, and each sample measured 2 to 2.5 ml. No DNA is given; TCRdb re-called the 5' RACE reads and lists each CDR3 protein once. Seen in this sample are 400,000 to 500,000 distinct CDR3 sequences; the ten most common clones hold around 2.5%. The sequence was obtained from a human donor with ulcerative colitis or Crohn's disease, or a healthy co-twin of an affected twin (not recorded which). This rearrangement joins TRBV11-2 to TRBJ2-1; TCRdb designates TRBD2, a call that cannot be tested without DNA. Input material: blood. CDR3 residues: CASSSQLGLAGAERYNEQFF.